Shown below are 25 T cell receptor beta chains from a single sample sequenced in a study of blood T cell repertoires in COVID-19. Profiling relied on immunoSEQ multiplex PCR, and the TCRdb table lists in-frame clones only, not all of them. The sample consists of approximately 200,000 clones, around 86% of them appearing once. The sample taken for sequencing was PBMCs or T cells enriched from blood (not recorded which). Every receptor here comes from a woman in her thirties who had recovered from COVID-19.

The V gene is TRBV19, the J gene TRBJ2-1; unclear D gene. CDR3 size: 15 residues. CDR1 and CDR2 from the germline V gene are LNHDA and SQIVND (reference sequence). The ends were cut back, 7 bases at V and 0 bases at J, with 13 bases in the middle. Here the CDR3 reads CASMRGSSSYNEQFF. DNA of the CDR3: TGTGCCAGTATGCGTGGTTCTAGCTCCTACAATGAGCAGTTCTTC.

The V and J genes are TRBV5-1 and TRBJ2-5, with a weak D call TRBD1 (6 bases). Trimming took off 6 bases at V and 4 bases at J, with 16 bases between the two ends. Germline values: CDR1 SGHRS, CDR2 YFSETQ. CDR3 size: 14 residues. In DNA form, the CDR3 reads TGCGCCAGCAACTTCCCCGGGACACGAGAGACCCAGTACTTC. Protein product: CASNFPGTRETQYF.

The chain links TRBV5-6 to TRBJ2-1; possibly TRBD2 for D (5 bases). Germline V gene data show CDR1 as SGHDT and CDR2 as YYEEEE. The CDR3 has 17 amino acids. V was pared by 3 bases and J by 4 bases, with 20 bases between. CDR3 sequence (DNA): TGTGCCAGCAGCTCTCTAGGGAGAACCTACGCATACAATGAGCAGTTCTTC. This codes for CASSSLGRTYAYNEQFF.

This clone was seen a few times. The chain joins TRBV10-1 to TRBJ2-1, with a possible D match to TRBD1 (6 bases). This CDR3 comprises 16 residues. The germline V and J ends were trimmed by 2 bases and 0 bases, with 11 bases remaining between them. Germline assignment: CDR1 WNHNN and CDR2 SYGVQD (reference sequence). CDR3 bases: TGCGCCAGCAGTGAGGTAGAGGGGGACTCCTACAATGAGCAGTTCTTC. It is translated as CASSEVEGDSYNEQFF.

This rearrangement joins TRBV19 to TRBJ2-1; TRBD1 might be the D (5 bases). The germline V and J ends were trimmed by 5 bases and 10 bases, with 24 bases remaining between them. Per the germline V gene, CDR1 is LNHDA and CDR2 is SQIVND (reference sequence). This CDR3 comprises 16 residues. The CDR3 protein is CASSDGPQGVFFEQFF. Written as DNA, the CDR3 is TGTGCCAGTAGTGACGGGCCCCAGGGTGTTTTTTTCGAGCAGTTCTTC.

The rearrangement uses TRBV9 and TRBJ1-1; 9 bases are a match to TRBD1. Germline assignment: CDR1 SGDLS and CDR2 YYNGEE. The CDR3 spans 15 residues. The V gene end was trimmed by 5 bases and the J gene end by 0 bases; junction bases not matched to a gene: 5. The CDR3 DNA is TGTGCCAGCAGTAAGGACAGGGGCATGAACACTGAAGCTTTCTTT. Protein product: CASSKDRGMNTEAFF.

The rearrangement uses TRBV3-1 (or the pseudogene TRBV3-2) and TRBJ2-5; TRBD2 aligns across 8 bases. CDR1 and CDR2 (germline): LGHDT, YNNKEL (reference sequence). Germline trimming cut 4 bases from V and 4 bases from J; bases unmatched to any gene: 5. CDR3 length: 14 amino acids. The CDR3 reads CASSLSGSLETQYF. CDR3 nucleotide sequence: TGTGCCAGCAGCCTGAGCGGGAGTTTAGAGACCCAGTACTTC.

V and J are TRBV6-5 and TRBJ2-3; D unclear. CDR1 is MNHEY, CDR2 SVGAGI, per germline. V was cut by 0 bases and J by 0 bases, with 10 bases left in between. The CDR3 contains 16 residues. CDR3 protein: CASSYSYGLSTDTQYF. The CDR3 nucleotides read TGTGCCAGCAGTTACTCTTATGGCCTTAGCACAGATACGCAGTATTTT.

The J gene is TRBJ2-5, the V gene TRBV9; no clear D gene. Looked up from germline, CDR1 is SGDLS and CDR2 is YYNGEE. The length of the CDR3 is 12 residues. V lost 4 bases to trimming and J lost 4 bases, with 8 bases between them. In DNA form, the CDR3 reads TGTGCCAGCAGCCCGGGTGGAGAGACCCAGTACTTC. Residues: CASSPGGETQYF.

This chain joins TRBV6-4 and TRBJ1-2; D is unclear. Looked up from germline, CDR1 is MRHNA and CDR2 is SNTAGT. Trimming pared 2 bases from V and 6 bases from J, leaving 16 bases between. The CDR3 is made up of 15 amino acids. The CDR3 DNA reads TGTGCCAGCAGTGACACACCCCAGGCTCTCGATGGCTACACCTTC. This codes for CASSDTPQALDGYTF.

V is TRBV6-5 and J is TRBJ1-1; D is perhaps TRBD1 (6 bases). V lost 7 bases and J lost 8, with 11 bases in between. Germline assignment: CDR1 MNHEY and CDR2 SVGAGI. The CDR3 consists of 11 residues. CDR3 residues: CASNWGREAFF. The CDR3 DNA reads as TGTGCCAGCAACTGGGGGCGCGAAGCTTTCTTT.

CDR3 sequence (DNA): TGCGCCAGTTACGGGGACAACCCACACGACGTGACCGGGGAGCTGTTTTTT. The encoded protein is CASYGDNPHDVTGELFF. The chain is built from TRBV10-2 and TRBJ2-2; D might be TRBD1 (6 bases). CDR3 length: 17 amino acids. The germline V gene has CDR1 WSHSY and CDR2 SAAADI. Between the trimmed V and J ends, which lost 9 bases and 5 bases, there was a span of 25 bases.

The chain has TRBV10-1 and TRBJ1-5, with 8 bases that match TRBD1. V shed 6 bases, J shed 7 bases, and the junction held 11 bases outside the gene matches. The CDR3 consists of 15 residues. From germline, CDR1 is WNHNN and CDR2 SYGVQD (reference sequence). The CDR3 coding sequence is TGCGCCAGCAGACTCGGACAGGGAATCGGGCAGCCCCAGCATTTT. It encodes CASRLGQGIGQPQHF.

This clone was detected once. The chain has TRBV7-8 and TRBJ2-3; TRBD2 matches at 11 bases. Losses at the gene ends were 0 bases for V and 6 bases for J; bases not matched to a gene: 17. Germline V CDR1 and CDR2: SGHVS, FQNEAQ. The CDR3 extends over 20 amino acids. CDR3 sequence: CASSLARIAGGPGPVDTQYF. For the CDR3, the DNA is TGTGCCAGCAGCTTAGCGCGGATAGCGGGAGGGCCGGGTCCGGTTGATACGCAGTATTTT. Filled out from reference TRBV7-8 and TRBJ2-3, the complete variable domain reads GAGVSQSPRYKVAKRGQDVALRCDPISGHVSLFWYQQALGQGPEFLTYFQNEAQLDKSGLPSDRFFAERPEGSVSTLKIQRTQQEDSAVYLCASSLARIAGGPGPVDTQYFGPGTRLTVL.

This clone was recorded many times. This chain links TRBV2 with TRBJ2-2; 8 bases fit TRBD1. The CDR3 loop spans 15 amino acids. CDR1 SNHLY and CDR2 FYNNEI come from the germline V gene. V was pared by 6 bases and J by 7 bases, with 10 bases of the junction left unmatched. The DNA for the CDR3 is TGTGCCAGCAGCCCGGGACAGGCCCTTAACGGGGAGCTGTTTTTT. Translation: CASSPGQALNGELFF.

The chain couples TRBV28 to TRBJ2-5, with 10 bases lining up with TRBD1. From germline, CDR1 is MDHEN and CDR2 SYDVKM. After removal of 5 bases from V and 4 bases from J, the junction contained 4 bases not matched to a gene. This CDR3 contains 14 residues. The CDR3 spells CASSRDRGPETQYF. In nucleotides, the CDR3 is TGTGCCAGCAGTCGCGACAGGGGGCCAGAGACCCAGTACTTC. Drawing the rest from reference TRBV28 and TRBJ2-5, the complete variable domain is DVKVTQSSRYLVKRTGEKVFLECVQDMDHENMFWYRQDPGLGLRLIYFSYDVKMKEKGDIPEGYSVSREKKERFSLILESASTNQTSMYLCASSRDRGPETQYFGPGTRLLVL.

The chain couples TRBV16 to TRBJ1-1; D perhaps matches TRBD1 (6 bases). V was clipped by 1 base and J by 1 base, with 10 bases between them. CDR1 and CDR2 (germline): KGHSY, FQNENV. This CDR3 contains 15 residues. CDR3: CASSQFTTGNTEAFF. DNA of the CDR3: TGTGCCAGCAGCCAATTCACGACAGGGAACACTGAAGCTTTCTTT.

This chain connects TRBV7-3 to TRBJ2-7, with TRBD2 matching over 11 bases. The V segment lost 3 bases and the J segment 2 bases; nucleotides outside the gene matches: 3. The CDR3 consists of 15 residues. Germline V gene sequence: CDR1 SGHTA, CDR2 FQGTGA. CDR3 DNA sequence: TGTGCCAGCAGCTTGACTAGCGGGAAAACCTACGAGCAGTACTTC. Protein product: CASSLTSGKTYEQYF.

This clone appeared a single time. This chain links TRBV5-1 with TRBJ2-3; the match to TRBD2 covers 8 bases. The CDR3 extends over 17 amino acids. J was trimmed by 4 bases and V by 3 bases; bases with no gene match: 13. Germline values: CDR1 SGHRS, CDR2 YFSETQ. CDR3 sequence reads: CASSSDIIAGKADTQYF. The CDR3, as DNA: TGCGCCAGCAGCTCAGATATTATAGCGGGGAAAGCAGATACGCAGTATTTT. The whole variable domain, remainder taken from reference TRBV5-1 and TRBJ2-3, is KAGVTQTPRYLIKTRGQQVTLSCSPISGHRSVSWYQQTPGQGLQFLFEYFSETQRNKGNFPGRFSGRQFSNSRSEMNVSTLELGDSALYLCASSSDIIAGKADTQYFGPGTRLTVL.

The chain joins TRBV6-5 to TRBJ2-3; maybe TRBD2 (5 bases). The CDR3 sequence is 13 residues long. Looked up from germline, CDR1 is MNHEY and CDR2 is SVGAGI. The ends were cut back, 6 bases at V and 0 bases at J, with 7 bases in the middle. The CDR3 here is CASRAASTDTQYF. The CDR3 DNA sequence: TGTGCCAGCAGAGCGGCTAGCACAGATACGCAGTATTTT.

The rearrangement uses TRBV7-9 and TRBJ1-3; D unresolved. This CDR3 region has 16 residues. The germline gives CDR1 SEHNR, CDR2 FQNEAQ (reference sequence). With 5 bases removed from V and 0 bases from J, the gap between germline ends came to 14 bases. The CDR3 sequence: CASSPPRGISGNTIYF. In DNA form, the CDR3 reads TGTGCCAGCAGCCCTCCTCGGGGAATCTCTGGAAACACCATATATTTT.

This clone was found a few times. The CDR3 DNA reads TGTGCCAGCAGTTTATCCCCCGCGGCTACCTACGAGCAGTACTTC. This encodes CASSLSPAATYEQYF. The chain employs TRBV27 and TRBJ2-7; D not certain. V was clipped by 0 bases and J by 2 bases, with 11 bases between them. Looked up from germline, CDR1 is MNHEY and CDR2 is SMNVEV (reference sequence). The CDR3 is made up of 15 amino acids.

The chain is built from TRBV5-1 and TRBJ2-2; the match to TRBD1 covers 11 bases. V shed 0 bases, J shed 1 base, and the junction held 5 bases outside the gene matches. CDR3 size: 18 residues. Germline V gene lookup returns CDR1 SGHRS and CDR2 YFSETQ. CDR3 nucleotides: TGCGCCAGCAGCTTGGAGGACAGGGGGCCATGGAACACCGGGGAGCTGTTTTTT. It encodes CASSLEDRGPWNTGELFF. The variable domain in full, completed from reference TRBV5-1 and TRBJ2-2, reads KAGVTQTPRYLIKTRGQQVTLSCSPISGHRSVSWYQQTPGQGLQFLFEYFSETQRNKGNFPGRFSGRQFSNSRSEMNVSTLELGDSALYLCASSLEDRGPWNTGELFFGEGSRLTVL.

The chain recombines TRBV11-2 with TRBJ2-7; TRBD1 matches 7 bases. Trimming cost V 0 bases and J 4 bases; bases outside gene matches: 6. The CDR3 is 15 residues long. Germline lookup yields CDR1 SGHAT and CDR2 FQNNGV. The CDR3: CASSLEARGSYEQYF. The CDR3 DNA follows: TGTGCCAGCAGCTTAGAAGCCAGGGGGTCTTACGAGCAGTACTTC.

This chain uses TRBV7-9 with TRBJ2-5; 7 bases fit TRBD1. The V gene end was trimmed by 6 bases and the J gene end by 5 bases; junction bases not matched to a gene: 6. Germline CDR1 and CDR2: SEHNR and FQNEAQ (reference sequence). The CDR3 length is 13 residues. DNA of the CDR3: TGTGCCAGCAGAAGACAGGGACGGGAGACCCAGTACTTC. Translation gives CASRRQGRETQYF.